This T cell receptor beta chain was identified in a study of T cell responses to AZD1222 COVID-19 vaccine. On the study more broadly: Second doses that came at about 4 or about 12 weeks were put together.

The data were produced by immunoSEQ multiplex PCR, yet TCRdb's version contains in-frame clones alone and is incomplete. There are about 100,000 clones in the sample; around nine tenths occur only once, and less than 3.5% lies in the top ten. The germline CDR1 and CDR2 sequences are LGHDT and YNNKEL (reference sequence). Trimming removed 1 base from V and 2 bases from J, with 7 bases in between. This CDR3 is built from 14 residues. This clone was detected only once. Material: peripheral blood, obtained on day 0 of AZD1222 vaccination. This TCR came from an adult in good health. The chain combines TRBV3-1 (or the pseudogene TRBV3-2) with TRBJ2-3; D is unclear. CDR3 residues: CASSQGSDTDTQYF. The CDR3, as DNA: TGTGCCAGCAGCCAAGGGAGCGACACAGATACGCAGTATTTT.